The rows below give T cell receptor beta chains drawn from one sample of a study of blood T cell repertoires in COVID-19. Profiling relied on immunoSEQ multiplex PCR, and the TCRdb table lists in-frame clones only, not all of them. The sample yields some 110,000 clones, approximately 80% seen once. Sequences were obtained from peripheral blood. These receptors were taken from a man in his 60s with acute or convalescent COVID-19. Each CDR3 is given with its conserved first and last residue. Fields, in order: CDR3 DNA, CDR3 protein, J gene, D gene, V gene, clone size. D genes are given only for firm matches. Not every row has a clone size; where given, it reads once, few, many or a size class.

CDR3nt: TGTGCCAGCATGGCAGGACTTAACACTGAAGCTTTCTTT
CDR3aa: CASMAGLNTEAFF
j_gene: TRBJ1-1
d_gene: -
v_gene: TRBV27
abundance: -

CDR3nt: TGTGCCAGCAGCCCGTATACTGACAATGAGCAGTTCTTC
CDR3aa: CASSPYTDNEQFF
j_gene: TRBJ2-1
d_gene: -
v_gene: TRBV11-2
abundance: -

CDR3nt: TGTGCCAGCAGCAGCGCAGGGCCATCTGGGGCCAACGTCCTGACTTTC
CDR3aa: CASSSAGPSGANVLTF
j_gene: TRBJ2-6
d_gene: -
v_gene: TRBV3-1/TRBV3-2
abundance: -

CDR3nt: TGCGCCAGCAGCGCCGGACTAGGTCTTTACGAGCAGTACTTC
CDR3aa: CASSAGLGLYEQYF
j_gene: TRBJ2-7
d_gene: TRBD2
v_gene: TRBV5-1
abundance: -

CDR3nt: TGCGCCAGCAGCTTGACAGGGCACAGCTCTGGAAACACCATATATTTT
CDR3aa: CASSLTGHSSGNTIYF
j_gene: TRBJ1-3
d_gene: -
v_gene: TRBV5-1
abundance: -

CDR3nt: TGTGCCAGCAGCCAGGCCCAGAACACTGAAGCTTTCTTT
CDR3aa: CASSQAQNTEAFF
j_gene: TRBJ1-1
d_gene: -
v_gene: TRBV3-1/TRBV3-2
abundance: -

CDR3nt: TGTGCCAGCAGCTACGGGACAGCAAGATACAATGAGCAGTTCTTC
CDR3aa: CASSYGTARYNEQFF
j_gene: TRBJ2-1
d_gene: TRBD1
v_gene: TRBV5-6
abundance: -

CDR3nt: TGTGCCAGCAGCCAAGTAGTGCCTGCCCACAATGAGCAGTTCTTC
CDR3aa: CASSQVVPAHNEQFF
j_gene: TRBJ2-1
d_gene: -
v_gene: TRBV4-2
abundance: -

CDR3nt: TGTGCCAGCAGCTGGGCTGGCAGCTCCCGCATTCAGTACTTC
CDR3aa: CASSWAGSSRIQYF
j_gene: TRBJ2-4
d_gene: -
v_gene: TRBV3-1/TRBV3-2
abundance: -

CDR3nt: TGTGCCAGCAGCTTGGCCAGGGAGGTTCAGTTTTTT
CDR3aa: CASSLAREVQFF
j_gene: TRBJ1-4
d_gene: -
v_gene: TRBV5-6
abundance: -

CDR3nt: TGTGCCAGCAGTTCGGACAGGTTCTATGGCTACACCTTC
CDR3aa: CASSSDRFYGYTF
j_gene: TRBJ1-2
d_gene: TRBD1
v_gene: TRBV12-3/TRBV12-4
abundance: -

CDR3nt: TGTGCCTGGAATTTACAGGGTGGGCAGCCCCAGCATTTT
CDR3aa: CAWNLQGGQPQHF
j_gene: TRBJ1-5
d_gene: -
v_gene: TRBV30
abundance: -

CDR3nt: TGTGCCAGCAGTTATGACAGGGGTGACTATGGCTACACCTTC
CDR3aa: CASSYDRGDYGYTF
j_gene: TRBJ1-2
d_gene: TRBD1
v_gene: TRBV6-2/TRBV6-3
abundance: -

CDR3nt: TGTGCCAGCAGCTTGGGGAGGACTAGCGGGCCCGGGGAGCTGTTTTTT
CDR3aa: CASSLGRTSGPGELFF
j_gene: TRBJ2-2
d_gene: TRBD2
v_gene: TRBV5-4
abundance: few

CDR3nt: TGTGCCAGCAGTGAAGCCAGGCCTGGTCGTCAGCCCCAGCATTTT
CDR3aa: CASSEARPGRQPQHF
j_gene: TRBJ1-5
d_gene: -
v_gene: TRBV6-1
abundance: -

CDR3nt: TGTGCCAGCAGTTTATCCGGCGGGAGCGTTAGCTCCTACGAGCAGTACTTC
CDR3aa: CASSLSGGSVSSYEQYF
j_gene: TRBJ2-7
d_gene: TRBD2
v_gene: TRBV27
abundance: -

CDR3nt: TGTGCCAGCAGCGTAACAGCGAACACTGAAGCTTTCTTT
CDR3aa: CASSVTANTEAFF
j_gene: TRBJ1-1
d_gene: -
v_gene: TRBV9
abundance: few

CDR3nt: TGTGCCAGCAGTTTATCCCCCCGAGCGGATCAGCCCCAGCATTTT
CDR3aa: CASSLSPRADQPQHF
j_gene: TRBJ1-5
d_gene: -
v_gene: TRBV27
abundance: -

CDR3nt: TGTGCCAGCAGGTCAGCACAGGGGCCCTACGAGCAGTACTTC
CDR3aa: CASRSAQGPYEQYF
j_gene: TRBJ2-7
d_gene: TRBD1
v_gene: TRBV6-5
abundance: -

CDR3nt: TGTGCCAGCAGTTCCCAGGAGGTCTATGGCTACACCTTC
CDR3aa: CASSSQEVYGYTF
j_gene: TRBJ1-2
d_gene: -
v_gene: TRBV12-3/TRBV12-4
abundance: -

CDR3nt: TGTGCCAGCAGCTTGCTGGGACAGGGGTTTGCTGAAGCTTTCTTT
CDR3aa: CASSLLGQGFAEAFF
j_gene: TRBJ1-1
d_gene: TRBD1
v_gene: TRBV5-6
abundance: -

CDR3nt: TGTGCCAGTAGTGGCGGCCCTAGCACAGATACGCAGTATTTT
CDR3aa: CASSGGPSTDTQYF
j_gene: TRBJ2-3
d_gene: -
v_gene: TRBV19
abundance: -

CDR3nt: TGTGCCAGCAGCTCCTGGGGGGAAGCCAAAAACATTCAGTACTTC
CDR3aa: CASSSWGEAKNIQYF
j_gene: TRBJ2-4
d_gene: -
v_gene: TRBV9
abundance: -

CDR3nt: TGTGCCAGCAGCCGGACAGGGGAGATTAACTATGGCTACACCTTC
CDR3aa: CASSRTGEINYGYTF
j_gene: TRBJ1-2
d_gene: TRBD1
v_gene: TRBV7-2
abundance: once

CDR3nt: TGCAGCGTTGATCTAACCGGGGCTAATGAAAAACTGTTTTTT
CDR3aa: CSVDLTGANEKLFF
j_gene: TRBJ1-4
d_gene: -
v_gene: TRBV29-1
abundance: -

CDR3nt: TGTGCCAGCAGCTCCGACCTAACAGGGAACACTGAAGCTTTCTTT
CDR3aa: CASSSDLTGNTEAFF
j_gene: TRBJ1-1
d_gene: -
v_gene: TRBV11-3
abundance: once

CDR3nt: TGTGCCAGTTCGGACAGGGGTCCCTACGAGCAGTACTTC
CDR3aa: CASSDRGPYEQYF
j_gene: TRBJ2-7
d_gene: TRBD1
v_gene: TRBV7-9
abundance: -